The T cell receptor beta chain described here comes from a study of identical twins. The cDNA had a unique molecular identifier and a template-switch universal primer site. TCRdb ran MiXCR on the 5' RACE reads and lists one entry per CDR3 protein. The sample holds under 1 million distinct CDR3 sequences, more than 9% seen once. Every donor was a healthy Caucasian. Regarding the study as a whole: Cord blood beta clonotypes that were abundant carried fewer insertions, and memory repertoires showed no such trend.

As concerns this clonotype: Its specificity is not known.

The data were also submitted as part of a second study, on yellow fever vaccine responses in identical twins. That work contributes: Twins reportedly showed a vaccine T cell response that seemed partly convergent and partly personalized.

The source is a woman aged 18 to 35 in good health. The sequenced sample consisted of PBMCs.

The CDR3 here is CASSFGGGAVEETQYF. In nucleotides, the CDR3 is TGTGCCAGCAGTTTTGGCGGGGGGGCCGTAGAAGAGACCCAGTACTTC. The chain couples TRBV27 to TRBJ2-5; TRBD2 matches at 9 bases. With V trimmed by 3 bases and J by 3 bases, 8 bases remained unmatched. The CDR3 contains 16 residues. Germline V gene sequence: CDR1 MNHEY, CDR2 SMNVEV (reference sequence).